What follows are 20 T cell receptor beta chains derived from one specimen sequenced in a study of blood T cells in healthy people across ages. Next came a second PCR, run for roughly 6 to 11 cycles, which used a sample-barcoded 5' primer along with a J-beta primer mix. In TCRdb, the 5' RACE reads were re-called with MiXCR into one record per CDR3 protein. There are fewer than 2 million distinct CDR3 sequences in the sample; about two fifths occur only once, and 20% to 25% lies in the top ten. Material for sequencing was blood. These receptor sequences come from a human donor in good health.

With regard to this clonotype: Sequence at one end of the junction differs from germline and may be a read error. The chain uses TRBV7-2 and TRBJ2-7, with TRBD2 matching over 7 bases. The last part of the DNA fits TRBJ2-5 better; the J call may be wrong. This CDR3 is built from 13 residues. CDR1 is SGHTA, CDR2 FQGNSA, per germline. CDR3 sequence (DNA): TGTGCCAGCAAGCTAGCGGTTCAAGGGACCCAGTACTTC. It codes for CASKLAVQGTQYF.

The gene calls are TRBV30 and TRBJ2-1; D assignment may be TRBD1 or TRBD2 (5 bases each). This CDR3 comprises 16 residues. V dropped 3 bases and J dropped 4 bases, with 19 bases sitting between them. CDR1 GTSNPN and CDR2 SVGIG come from the germline V gene (reference sequence). The CDR3 DNA sequence: TGTGCCTGGAGCCCTTTGGGGGACCCGTCGTACAATGAGCAGTTCTTC. Its translation: CAWSPLGDPSYNEQFF.

The CDR3 region has the DNA TGTGCCAGCAGTTACTCCTTAGGGGACTACGAGCAGTACTTC. Its translation is CASSYSLGDYEQYF. The V gene is TRBV6-6, the J gene TRBJ2-7, with TRBD1 as a possible D gene (5 bases). V dropped 0 bases and J dropped 3 bases, with 9 bases sitting between them. The CDR3 has 14 residues. Germline V gene data show CDR1 as MNHNY and CDR2 as SVGAGI (reference sequence).

V usage is TRBV21-1 and J usage is TRBJ2-7; the table calls TRBD1, which could not be checked here. TRBV21-1 is noted as a pseudogene. This CDR3 has 15 residues. The DNA of the CDR3 is TGTGCCAGCAGCAAATTAGGGTCGGGATCCTACGAGCAGTACTTC. Protein: CASSKLGSGSYEQYF.

This clonotype was seen a handful of times. The rearrangement links TRBV13 to TRBJ2-7; 9 bases are a match to TRBD1. This CDR3 has 15 amino acids. The ends lost 5 bases at V and 6 bases at J; junction bases unmatched: 11. Germline lookup yields CDR1 PRHDT and CDR2 FYEKMQ (reference sequence). CDR3 nucleotides: TGTGCCAGCAGCACCGAGAGGGACAGGGCAGGCGAGCAGTACTTC. Translating gives CASSTERDRAGEQYF.

This clonotype was observed a handful of times. The gene calls are TRBV7-8 and TRBJ2-4, with D maybe TRBD1 (8 bases). CDR3 size: 15 residues. From germline, CDR1 is SGHVS and CDR2 FQNEAQ. Trimming took off 5 bases at V and 8 bases at J, with 19 bases between the two ends. The DNA for the CDR3 is TGTGCCAGCAGCCTGGACCCACAGGGGGGGTACATTCAGTACTTC. Translating gives CASSLDPQGGYIQYF. Full variable domain (outside the CDR3, taken from reference TRBV7-8 and TRBJ2-4): GAGVSQSPRYKVAKRGQDVALRCDPISGHVSLFWYQQALGQGPEFLTYFQNEAQLDKSGLPSDRFFAERPEGSVSTLKIQRTQQEDSAVYLCASSLDPQGGYIQYFGAGTRLSVL.

The chain combines TRBV4-3 with TRBJ2-3; D gene uncertain. This CDR3 contains 16 residues. Trimming shortened V by 6 bases and J by 2 bases, and 18 bases separated the two germline ends. Germline V gives CDR1 LGHNA, CDR2 YSLEER. The CDR3 nucleotides are TGCGCCAGCAGGGCGGCGGCATTTACGGACACAGATACGCAGTATTTT. Its protein is CASRAAAFTDTDTQYF.

This clonotype was seen a few times. The chain uses TRBV10-3 and TRBJ2-3, with D perhaps TRBD2 (5 bases). V dropped 3 bases and J dropped 2 bases, with 12 bases sitting between them. CDR3 length equals 15 residues. Germline CDR1 is ENHRY and CDR2 is SYGVKD. The CDR3 region is CAISDQDSDTDTQYF. CDR3 sequence (DNA): TGTGCCATCAGTGACCAGGACTCGGACACAGATACGCAGTATTTT.

Points on this clonotype: A much larger clone differs by one base, so this may be a read error. This rearrangement joins TRBV7-9 to TRBJ1-4; tentative D call: TRBD1 (6 bases). The CDR3 extends over 12 amino acids. CDR1 and CDR2 from the germline V gene are SEHNR and FQNEAQ (reference sequence). Trimming removed 5 bases from V and 8 bases from J, with 9 bases in between. CDR3 coding DNA: TGTGCCAGCAGCCCAGGGGAGGAAAAACTGTTTTTT. Amino acid sequence: CASSPGEEKLFF.

This clonotype occurred a few times. A junction boundary mismatches the germline segment, possibly from a read error. The J gene is TRBJ2-1, the V gene TRBV12-3 or TRBV12-4, with 8 bases aligning to TRBD1. CDR3 length: 16 residues. DNA of the CDR3: TGTGCCAGCAGTTTAGTCATAGGACAGGGTACCAATGGGCAGTTCTTC. This sequence encodes CASSLVIGQGTNGQFF.

This clonotype was picked up a small number of times. The chain joins TRBV10-2 to TRBJ1-1; D uncertain. Trimming left V 3 bases short and J 6 bases short, with 14 bases between. Germline CDR1 reads WSHSY; CDR2 reads SAAADI. The CDR3 contains 14 residues. CDR3 in amino acids: CASSDGVEAAEAFF. Here the CDR3 DNA reads TGCGCCAGCAGTGACGGAGTTGAGGCGGCTGAAGCTTTCTTT.

Comments on this clonotype: This may be a read error, as it is one base from a much larger clone. This chain links TRBV18 with TRBJ2-1, with 14 bases matching TRBD2. The J call may be incorrect, as the DNA end agrees better with TRBJ2-7. Germline CDR1 is KGHSH and CDR2 is LQKENI. The CDR3 sequence is 15 residues long. CDR3 nucleotides: TGTGCCAGCTCACCGGGACTAGCGGGAGACAATGAGCAGTACTTC. It codes for CASSPGLAGDNEQYF.

The rearrangement links TRBV12-3 or TRBV12-4 to TRBJ2-2; D call uncertain. V was shortened by 10 bases and J by 5 bases, with 8 bases between the two germline ends. This CDR3 is 11 amino acids long. Here the CDR3 DNA reads TGTGCCACTCGGCGGACCGGGGAGCTGTTTTTT. This sequence encodes CATRRTGELFF.

This clonotype was seen more than once but under ten times. The V gene is TRBV20-1, the J gene TRBJ2-2; a weak D match, TRBD2 (6 bases). Germline V gene data show CDR1 as DFQATT and CDR2 as SNEGSKA (reference sequence). The CDR3 contains 14 residues. Trimming stripped 5 bases from V and 7 bases from J, with 17 bases between. CDR3 sequence (DNA): TGCAGTGCTCACCTAATGGGGGGAGACGGGGAGCTGTTTTTT. Its translation: CSAHLMGGDGELFF.

The rearrangement uses TRBV6-2 or TRBV6-3 and TRBJ2-4; TRBD1 matches at 10 bases. TRBJ2-7 explains the end of the DNA better; the J call may be wrong. The germline CDR1 and CDR2 sequences are MNHEY and SVGEGT. There are 16 residues in the CDR3. CDR3 nucleotides: TGTGCCAGCAGCCCTAAGGGGACAGGGGATCTTTACGAGCAGTACTTC. It codes for CASSPKGTGDLYEQYF.

The CDR3 protein is CATSRVGTSQETQYF. CDR3 nucleotides: TGTGCCACCAGCAGAGTGGGGACTAGTCAAGAGACCCAGTACTTC. V and J are TRBV15 and TRBJ2-5; 8 nucleotides align to TRBD2. The CDR3 contains 15 residues. Germline V gene data show CDR1 as LNHNV and CDR2 as YYDKDF (reference sequence). The V gene end was trimmed by 1 base and the J gene end by 2 bases; junction bases not matched to a gene: 3.

The chain links TRBV6-4 to TRBJ2-1; 12 positions match TRBD2. Trimming at V came to 4 bases and at J to 7 bases, leaving 2 bases not matched to a gene. The CDR3 consists of 14 residues. Germline V gives CDR1 MRHNA, CDR2 SNTAGT. The CDR3 coding sequence is TGTGCCAGCAGTGTCACTAGCGGGGGGAATGAGCAGTTCTTC. Translated: CASSVTSGGNEQFF.

This clonotype was seen a few times. This chain uses TRBV4-1 with TRBJ2-1; D not certain. The length of the CDR3 is 16 residues. From germline, CDR1 is MGHRA and CDR2 YSYEKL. V was trimmed by 1 base and J by 3 bases, leaving 13 bases between them. The CDR3 sequence: CASSQVDLLIYNEQFF. CDR3 nucleotide sequence: TGCGCCAGCAGCCAAGTTGATCTGCTGATCTACAATGAGCAGTTCTTC.

There are a few counts of this clonotype. The chain uses TRBV7-9 and TRBJ2-7, with 10 bases that match TRBD1. CDR1 is SEHNR, CDR2 FQNEAQ, per germline (reference sequence). V was pared by 5 bases and J by 5 bases, with 12 bases of the junction left unmatched. This CDR3 is 16 amino acids long. CDR3 DNA: TGTGCCAGCAGCCCAAGACAGGGGGCTTTTATCGACGAGCAGTACTTC. Amino acid sequence: CASSPRQGAFIDEQYF.

The gene calls are TRBV12-3 or TRBV12-4 and TRBJ1-1; D may be TRBD1 (5 bases). Trimming left V 8 bases short and J 4 bases short, with 20 bases between. The CDR3 sequence is 15 residues long. CDR3 sequence (DNA): TGTGCCAGCTGTTCTTTCAGGGAAGGGATCACTGAAGCTTTCTTT. Its protein product is CASCSFREGITEAFF.